This T cell receptor beta chain was captured by sequencing in a study of T-cell reconstitution after alpha-beta-depleted transplantation in children. Of note for this clonotype: What it binds is not known.

Study outcomes and limitations: Fresh T-cell production supplied most of the T-cell counts and diversity seen one year after transplant. At around two months after transplant, the alpha-beta T cells were reportedly derived from several hundred expanded clones that came from non-depleted graft cells. Recipient T cells and thymic progenitors that survived were the source of the high TCRbeta diversity seen at day 60 in some patients.

Using unique molecular identifiers, the investigators prepared the TCRbeta library. TCRdb itself ran the PCR reads through MiXCR, one entry per CDR3 protein. The sample shows about a million distinct CDR3 sequences, 25% to 30% of them seen only once. Sequenced material: PBMCs, mostly from graft donor cells, taken 360 days after TCRalphabeta/CD19-depleted stem cell transplant. This clonotype was obtained from a boy under two years old who had a stem cell transplant for SCID, so the T cells may come from the graft donor.

The CDR3 loop reads CASSQEHLGDRLSGAQHF. For the CDR3, the DNA is TGCGCCAGCAGCCAAGAGCACTTGGGGGACAGGCTTTCAGGGGCCCAGCATTTT. This chain links TRBV4-3 with TRBJ1-5; 8 nucleotides line up with TRBD1. V lost 0 bases, J lost 11 bases, and 18 bases stayed unmatched. The CDR3 has 18 amino acids. CDR1 is LGHNA, CDR2 YSLEER, per germline.